Each of the 17 T cell receptor beta chains below was sequenced from the same sample in a study of shared clonotypes between healthy human individuals. Libraries were prepared by immunoSEQ multiplex PCR; TCRdb keeps only in-frame clonotypes and omits some of them. The profile covers roughly 2,300,000 clones, with approximately 90% appearing a single time and 0.37% taken by the ten largest. Sample: naive CD4+ T cells from PBMCs. Sample subset: CD45RA+ positively selected. The origin of the receptors is a man between 18 and 35 years old in good health. Some clones in this sample may be carry-over from other donors' samples.

Notes on this clone: The identical CDR3 is also encoded by other nucleotide sequences in the sample. The gene calls are TRBV7-2 and TRBJ2-5; 10 bases match TRBD2. The junction had 2 bases not matched to a gene; V was cut back by 5 bases and J by 2 bases. Germline-derived CDR1 and CDR2 are SGHTA and FQGNSA. The length of the CDR3 is 14 residues. DNA for the CDR3: TGTGCCAGCAGCCCGACTAGCGGGCAAGAGACCCAGTACTTC. Amino acid sequence: CASSPTSGQETQYF.

The chain joins TRBV5-1 to TRBJ1-2; the D is unclear. The V gene lost 0 bases and the J gene lost 0 bases, with 12 bases spanning the gap. Germline values: CDR1 SGHRS, CDR2 YFSETQ. CDR3 length: 16 residues. CDR3 sequence: CASSLGAASANYGYTF. CDR3 nucleotide sequence: TGCGCCAGCAGCTTGGGAGCAGCCTCAGCTAACTATGGCTACACCTTC. The full variable domain, rest sourced from reference TRBV5-1 and TRBJ1-2, is KAGVTQTPRYLIKTRGQQVTLSCSPISGHRSVSWYQQTPGQGLQFLFEYFSETQRNKGNFPGRFSGRQFSNSRSEMNVSTLELGDSALYLCASSLGAASANYGYTFGSGTRLTVV.

The V gene is TRBV19, the J gene TRBJ2-5; possibly TRBD1 for D (5 bases). Trimming left V 4 bases short and J 1 base short, with 19 bases between. Germline-derived CDR1 and CDR2 are LNHDA and SQIVND (reference sequence). This CDR3 is 17 amino acids long. The CDR3 DNA reads TGTGCCAGTAGTACGATAATAGCAAGGGGCATCCAAGAGACCCAGTACTTC. Its translation is CASSTIIARGIQETQYF.

The genes are TRBV19 and TRBJ2-3; 16 nucleotides match TRBD2. The CDR3 contains 16 residues. CDR1 is LNHDA, CDR2 SQIVND, per germline (reference sequence). V gave up 10 bases and J gave up 2 bases; unmatched junction bases: 6. CDR3 in DNA: TGTGCCACCGGGACTAGCGGGGGGGGACCCACAGATACGCAGTATTTT. Its translation: CATGTSGGGPTDTQYF.

The rearrangement links TRBV7-6 to TRBJ2-7, with 9 bases that match TRBD2. V lost 6 bases and J lost 2; bases outside the gene matches: 8. CDR3 length: 15 amino acids. Germline CDR1 reads SGHVS; CDR2 reads FNYEAQ. The CDR3 spells CASSSGTSRTYEQYF. DNA for the CDR3: TGTGCCAGCAGTTCCGGGACTAGCAGAACCTACGAGCAGTACTTC.

This rearrangement joins TRBV7-9 to TRBJ2-5; the D gene is possibly TRBD1 (7 bases). The V and J ends lost 0 bases and 2 bases respectively, with 13 bases between them. This CDR3 contains 16 residues. Germline V CDR1 and CDR2: SEHNR, FQNEAQ (reference sequence). DNA of the CDR3: TGTGCCAGCAGCTTAGCCCGCGGGACAGCACAAGAGACCCAGTACTTC. The encoded protein is CASSLARGTAQETQYF. The full variable domain, in which reference TRBV7-9 and TRBJ2-5 provide the parts outside the CDR3, is DTGVSQNPRHKITKRGQNVTFRCDPISEHNRLYWYRQTLGQGPEFLTYFQNEAQLEKSRLLSDRFSAERPKGSFSTLEIQRTEQGDSAMYLCASSLARGTAQETQYFGPGTRLLVL.

This clone was detected only once. The chain has TRBV18 and TRBJ2-1; D is perhaps TRBD2 (5 bases). CDR3 length: 15 residues. Deletions cut 0 bases from V and 8 bases from J, with 14 bases between. In germline, CDR1 is KGHSH, CDR2 LQKENI. CDR3 sequence (DNA): TGTGCCAGCTCACCACCTTCCACGGGGTACGATGAGCAGTTCTTC. Translated: CASSPPSTGYDEQFF.

The chain carries TRBV7-2 and TRBJ2-4; no reliable D call. Germline lookup yields CDR1 SGHTA and CDR2 FQGNSA. Trimming pared 2 bases from V and 9 bases from J, leaving 11 bases between. The CDR3 runs to 13 residues. CDR3 region: CASSLYYSAIQYF. CDR3 nucleotides: TGTGCCAGCAGCTTATATTACAGCGCCATTCAGTACTTC.

About this clone: This same CDR3 is encoded by further DNA sequences in the sample. The genes are TRBV28 and TRBJ1-2, with TRBD1 matching 7 bases. This CDR3 region has 14 residues. Germline V lookup: CDR1 MDHEN, CDR2 SYDVKM. J was trimmed by 7 bases and V by 4 bases; bases with no gene match: 9. CDR3 sequence reads: CASSSSRQGGGYTF. The CDR3 DNA is TGTGCCAGCAGTTCCTCCCGACAGGGTGGTGGCTACACCTTC.

This clone was found once. DNA for the CDR3: TGTGCCAGCAGCTATGGGACAGGGATAAACTATGGCTACACCTTC. Translated: CASSYGTGINYGYTF. The gene calls are TRBV5-4 and TRBJ1-2, with 9 positions matching TRBD1. CDR1 is SGHNT and CDR2 is YYREEE in the germline V gene (reference sequence). J was trimmed by 2 bases and V by 3 bases; bases with no gene match: 5. The CDR3 is made up of 15 amino acids.

The chain is built from TRBV28 and TRBJ2-7; D unclear. In germline, CDR1 is MDHEN, CDR2 SYDVKM. The CDR3 totals 20 residues. V was trimmed by 6 bases and J by 0 bases, leaving 30 bases between them. DNA of the CDR3: TGTGCCAGCAGCCTAACCACCGACGAGGCAGGATACTTTAGCTCCTACGAGCAGTACTTC. This sequence encodes CASSLTTDEAGYFSSYEQYF.

The V and J genes are TRBV30 and TRBJ1-4; D ambiguous. The CDR3 length is 10 residues. Trimming took 3 bases from V and 6 from J, leaving 2 bases between them. CDR1 GTSNPN and CDR2 SVGIG come from the germline V gene (reference sequence). The CDR3 coding sequence is TGTGCCTGGAGAGATGAAAAACTGTTTTTT. It encodes CAWRDEKLFF.

This chain joins TRBV6-1 and TRBJ2-7; TRBD1 or TRBD2 may be the D gene (5 bases each). Germline lookup yields CDR1 MNHNS and CDR2 SASEGT. Trimming removed 5 bases from V and 1 base from J, with 9 bases in between. The length of the CDR3 is 13 residues. The CDR3 here is CASSTGTSYEQYF. CDR3 DNA sequence: TGTGCCAGCAGTACCGGGACGTCCTACGAGCAGTACTTC.

The chain uses TRBV6-6 and TRBJ1-1; D is undetermined. Germline V gives CDR1 MNHNY, CDR2 SVGAGI (reference sequence). Trimming took off 4 bases at V and 1 base at J, with 10 bases between the two ends. There are 14 residues in the CDR3. DNA for the CDR3: TGTGCCAGCAGTTCGCACAGCGGGAACACTGAAGCTTTCTTT. Protein: CASSSHSGNTEAFF.

This chain links TRBV28 with TRBJ2-7; D might be TRBD1 or TRBD2, each matching 5 bases. The ends were cut back, 1 base at V and 8 bases at J, with 15 bases in the middle. This CDR3 contains 14 residues. Germline V CDR1 and CDR2: MDHEN, SYDVKM. The CDR3, as DNA: TGTGCCAGCAGTTTATTCGGGGACGTTAAGAAGCAGTACTTC. As protein: CASSLFGDVKKQYF.

The gene calls are TRBV9 and TRBJ2-1; D might be TRBD1 (6 bases). This CDR3 region has 13 residues. Germline V gene lookup returns CDR1 SGDLS and CDR2 YYNGEE. V lost 1 base and J lost 9, with 11 bases in between. The CDR3 reads CASSVRGGFEQFF. In nucleotides, the CDR3 is TGTGCCAGCAGCGTACGAGGGGGTTTTGAGCAGTTCTTC.

The chain has TRBV4-1 and TRBJ1-1, with 11 bases identical to TRBD1. The ends lost 4 bases at V and 2 bases at J; junction bases unmatched: 9. The germline CDR1 and CDR2 sequences are MGHRA and YSYEKL. The CDR3 extends over 17 amino acids. The CDR3 bases are TGCGCCAGCAGCCTAAAGATTAGGACAGGGGGCAACACTGAAGCTTTCTTT. Residues: CASSLKIRTGGNTEAFF.